This paragraph covers one T cell receptor beta chain sequence. Its antigen is still unknown. This record comes from a study of cytomegalovirus exposure and HLA in healthy donors. Turning to the study itself: Genotyping showed roughly 83% of fewer than 500 donors falling in the Caucasian-associated ancestry cluster. Study-level points and caveats: Highest at DRB1 and lowest at HLA-C, TCR association rates differed among HLA loci in a later analysis.

The PCR used 60 Vbeta and 13 Jbeta primers. Libraries were prepared by immunoSEQ multiplex PCR; TCRdb keeps only in-frame clonotypes and omits some of them. Among approximately 100,000 clones listed, more than 75% were seen once. This CDR3 comprises 14 residues. With 1 base clipped from V and 7 bases from J, the junction kept 7 bases outside the gene matches. The germline V gene encodes CDR1 SGHNT and CDR2 YYREEE (reference sequence). The chain combines TRBV5-4 with TRBJ1-2; TRBD1 aligns across 7 bases. The material sequenced was PBMCs. This clonotype originated in a woman in her forties or fifties in good health and CMV-seropositive. The CDR3: CASSLLGGGRGYTF. For the CDR3, the DNA is TGTGCCAGCAGCTTGCTAGGGGGCGGCCGTGGCTACACCTTC.